One and the same sample provided the 30 T cell receptor beta chains below, sequenced in a study of T cells in localized non-small cell lung cancer. TCRdb's table, derived via immunoSEQ multiplex PCR, lists solely in-frame clones and lacks some. The data hold about 41,000 clones, with around 83% observed a single time. The source material was PBMCs, sampled before any cancer treatment. These receptors were collected from a man aged 35 to 69 with stage II lung adenocarcinoma.

The chain carries TRBV10-3 and TRBJ1-5; D not resolved. The ends were cut back, 3 bases at V and 0 bases at J, with 9 bases in the middle. CDR3 size: 15 residues. CDR1 and CDR2 (germline): ENHRY, SYGVKD. CDR3 bases: TGTGCCATCAGTGAAAACCTTGATAGCAATCAGCCCCAGCATTTT. Protein sequence: CAISENLDSNQPQHF.

This chain joins TRBV2 and TRBJ2-7; TRBD1 matches at 8 bases. Germline lookup yields CDR1 SNHLY and CDR2 FYNNEI. V was pared by 2 bases and J by 0 bases, with 15 bases of the junction left unmatched. The CDR3 sequence is 19 residues long. CDR3 protein: CASSETPTDRGRSSYEQYF. DNA of the CDR3: TGTGCCAGCAGTGAAACGCCCACCGACAGGGGAAGGAGCTCCTACGAGCAGTACTTC.

The CDR3 bases are TGTGCCAGCAGCCCCAAAAGGAGGGTCTCCACTGAAGCTTTCTTT. This sequence encodes CASSPKRRVSTEAFF. The J gene is TRBJ1-1, the V gene TRBV7-9; D remains ambiguous. The CDR3 length is 15 residues. V gave up 5 bases and J gave up 4 bases, with 17 bases separating them. CDR1 is SEHNR, CDR2 FQNEAQ, per germline (reference sequence).

This chain joins TRBV18 and TRBJ1-2; tentative D call: TRBD1 (5 bases). Germline V lookup: CDR1 KGHSH, CDR2 LQKENI. This CDR3 spans 14 amino acids. V gave up 1 base and J gave up 4 bases, with 10 bases separating them. The CDR3 bases are TGTGCCAGCTCACCACGGGGGTATTCCTATGGCTACACCTTC. Amino acids: CASSPRGYSYGYTF.

The chain joins TRBV18 to TRBJ2-3; no firm D call. The CDR3 loop spans 12 amino acids. Germline assignment: CDR1 KGHSH and CDR2 LQKENI. V was cut by 5 bases and J by 6 bases, with 9 bases left in between. CDR3 DNA sequence: TGTGCCAGCTCAGCAATACCCGATACGCAGTATTTT. Translated, it gives CASSAIPDTQYF.

The V and J genes are TRBV28 and TRBJ1-2; a possible D gene is TRBD1 (5 bases). This CDR3 spans 13 amino acids. Germline V gene lookup returns CDR1 MDHEN and CDR2 SYDVKM. V was cut by 2 bases and J by 3 bases, with 7 bases left in between. In nucleotides, the CDR3 is TGTGCCAGCAGTTTAGGGGGGGACTATGGCTACACCTTC. This gives the protein CASSLGGDYGYTF.

The chain uses TRBV11-2 and TRBJ1-6; D is ambiguous. The CDR3 sequence is 11 residues long. With 1 base removed from V and 12 bases from J, the gap between germline ends came to 4 bases. The germline CDR1 and CDR2 sequences are SGHAT and FQNNGV. This chain's CDR3 is CASSLGGPLHF. Written as DNA, the CDR3 is TGTGCCAGCAGCTTAGGGGGACCCCTCCACTTT.

The chain recombines TRBV7-3 with TRBJ2-7; 8 bases are shared with TRBD2. CDR1 and CDR2 (germline): SGHTA, FQGTGA. With 1 base clipped from V and 0 bases from J, the junction kept 2 bases outside the gene matches. The CDR3 loop spans 15 amino acids. The CDR3 protein is CASSLSGGSSYEQYF. CDR3 bases: TGTGCCAGCAGCTTAAGCGGGGGGAGCTCCTACGAGCAGTACTTC.

The chain recombines TRBV7-6 with TRBJ2-3, with D hard to call. V was cut by 5 bases and J by 5 bases, with 11 bases left in between. This CDR3 spans 13 amino acids. The germline CDR1 and CDR2 sequences are SGHVS and FNYEAQ. The CDR3 here is CASSPRAVDTQYF. CDR3 sequence (DNA): TGTGCCAGCAGCCCCCGGGCGGTAGATACGCAGTATTTT.

The chain's CDR3 is CASSRSGESQETQYF. The CDR3 DNA follows: TGTGCCAGCAGCCGATCAGGGGAGAGTCAAGAGACCCAGTACTTC. The V and J genes are TRBV7-3 and TRBJ2-5, with D tentatively TRBD1 (6 bases). The CDR3 runs 15 residues. CDR1 and CDR2 (germline): SGHTA, FQGTGA. The germline V and J ends were trimmed by 5 bases and 2 bases, with 15 bases remaining between them.

The chain has TRBV5-1 and TRBJ2-5; 9 positions agree with TRBD1. The length of the CDR3 is 16 residues. The J segment lost 5 bases and the V segment lost 3 bases, leaving 11 bases of the junction unmatched. Germline loops: CDR1 SGHRS, CDR2 YFSETQ. The CDR3 protein is CASSYSTGGIRETQYF. The CDR3 DNA is TGCGCCAGCAGCTACTCGACAGGGGGAATTAGGGAGACCCAGTACTTC.

This clone was picked up one time. The chain uses TRBV5-1 and TRBJ2-5; 7 nucleotides agree with TRBD1. Germline V CDR1 and CDR2: SGHRS, YFSETQ. CDR3 length: 19 residues. V was pared by 2 bases and J by 2 bases, with 18 bases of the junction left unmatched. CDR3 sequence (DNA): TGCGCCAGCAGCTTCTTCCCGGGGACACGACAGGGACGTCAAGAGACCCAGTACTTC. Amino acids: CASSFFPGTRQGRQETQYF. The whole variable domain, remainder taken from reference TRBV5-1 and TRBJ2-5, is KAGVTQTPRYLIKTRGQQVTLSCSPISGHRSVSWYQQTPGQGLQFLFEYFSETQRNKGNFPGRFSGRQFSNSRSEMNVSTLELGDSALYLCASSFFPGTRQGRQETQYFGPGTRLLVL.

The CDR3 sequence is CASSFSGETQYF. The CDR3 DNA is TGTGCCAGCAGCTTCAGTGGCGAGACCCAGTACTTC. The rearrangement links TRBV7-3 to TRBJ2-5; no reliable D call. CDR3 length equals 12 residues. Germline V CDR1 and CDR2: SGHTA, FQGTGA. V lost 3 bases and J 5 bases, leaving 7 bases between the germline ends.

This CDR3 is CASSSLGTGNTEAFF. In DNA form, the CDR3 reads TGCGCCAGCAGTTCGTTAGGGACAGGGAACACTGAAGCTTTCTTT. V and J are TRBV5-1 and TRBJ1-1, with TRBD1 identical over 8 bases. The ends lost 5 bases at V and 1 base at J; junction bases unmatched: 7. The CDR3 is 15 amino acids. Per the germline V gene, CDR1 is SGHRS and CDR2 is YFSETQ.

This chain joins TRBV7-9 and TRBJ2-7; possible D gene TRBD2, 5 bases. V lost 5 bases to trimming and J lost 2 bases, with 13 bases between them. This CDR3 region has 14 residues. Germline values: CDR1 SEHNR, CDR2 FQNEAQ (reference sequence). The CDR3 protein is CASSPGEGPYEQYF. The CDR3 coding sequence is TGTGCCAGCAGCCCCGGCGAGGGCCCCTACGAGCAGTACTTC.

This sequence joins TRBV5-1 and TRBJ2-7; TRBD1 is a possible D gene (5 bases). V lost 4 bases and J 2 bases, leaving 19 bases between the germline ends. The CDR3 has 16 amino acids. The germline V gene has CDR1 SGHRS and CDR2 YFSETQ. The CDR3 protein is CASSPGAGPQPYEQYF. The CDR3 nucleotides are TGCGCCAGCAGCCCAGGTGCAGGGCCCCAACCCTACGAGCAGTACTTC.

The chain carries TRBV27 and TRBJ2-7, with 7 bases identical to TRBD1. J gave up 2 bases and V 5 bases, and 6 bases lay outside the gene matches. The CDR3 consists of 14 residues. The germline V gene encodes CDR1 MNHEY and CDR2 SMNVEV (reference sequence). The CDR3 DNA sequence: TGTGCCAGCAGTCCCGACAGGGTCACCTACGAGCAGTACTTC. It yields the protein CASSPDRVTYEQYF.

The V gene is TRBV4-3, the J gene TRBJ2-7; D might be TRBD2 (7 bases). V was trimmed by 0 bases and J by 5 bases, leaving 14 bases between them. The CDR3 is made up of 15 amino acids. Germline CDR1 and CDR2: LGHNA and YSLEER. CDR3 DNA sequence: TGCGCCAGCAGCCAAGATCGGGGGGCGGTTGACGAGCAGTACTTC. Protein sequence: CASSQDRGAVDEQYF.

The rearrangement joins TRBV11-1 to TRBJ2-6; weak D call: TRBD1 (5 bases). Germline V gene data show CDR1 as SGHAT and CDR2 as FQDESV (reference sequence). Deletions cut 5 bases from V and 0 bases from J, with 11 bases between. The CDR3 length is 16 residues. The CDR3 bases are TGTGCCAGCAGCCCAGACAGTTTCTCTGGGGCCAACGTCCTGACTTTC. Translation: CASSPDSFSGANVLTF. Full variable domain (remainder filled in from reference TRBV11-1 and TRBJ2-6): EAEVAQSPRYKITEKSQAVAFWCDPISGHATLYWYRQILGQGPELLVQFQDESVVDDSQLPKDRFSAERLKGVDSTLKIQPAELGDSAMYLCASSPDSFSGANVLTFGAGSRLTVL.

V usage is TRBV5-4 and J usage is TRBJ2-6; a weak D match, TRBD1 (7 bases). Trimming cost V 3 bases and J 11 bases, with 18 bases left between them. This CDR3 comprises 15 residues. The V gene's germline CDR1 is SGHNT and CDR2 YYREEE (reference sequence). As DNA, the CDR3 is TGTGCCAGCAGCTCTGGACAGGCCAGCGGGTACGTCCTGACTTTC. Protein sequence: CASSSGQASGYVLTF.

This rearrangement joins TRBV28 to TRBJ2-5; D is uncertain. Germline values: CDR1 MDHEN, CDR2 SYDVKM. The CDR3 consists of 14 residues. V dropped 3 bases and J dropped 5 bases, with 13 bases sitting between them. Here the CDR3 reads CASSLPPQIETQYF. The CDR3 region has the DNA TGTGCCAGCAGTTTGCCCCCCCAGATCGAGACCCAGTACTTC.

This clone has only one observation. CDR3 coding DNA: TGTGCCAGCAGTTTCAGTTTCTACGAGCAGTACTTC. Amino acid sequence: CASSFSFYEQYF. This chain links TRBV28 with TRBJ2-7; no clear D. Deletions cut 3 bases from V and 3 bases from J, with 6 bases between. Germline CDR1 and CDR2: MDHEN and SYDVKM. The CDR3 covers 12 residues.

This chain joins TRBV10-1 and TRBJ1-5; maybe TRBD1 (6 bases). Germline CDR1 WNHNN, CDR2 SYGVQD (reference sequence). V shed 7 bases and J shed 7 bases, with 14 bases lying between them. The CDR3 consists of 13 residues. The CDR3 DNA sequence: TGCGCCAGCAAGGGGGGGGAAAAACAGCCCCAGCATTTT. It encodes CASKGGEKQPQHF.

The CDR3 sequence is CASRGQGGYGYTF. CDR3 bases: TGTGCCAGCAGGGGACAGGGCGGCTATGGCTACACCTTC. The chain joins TRBV7-9 to TRBJ1-2, with 9 bases identical to TRBD1. Germline V gene data show CDR1 as SEHNR and CDR2 as FQNEAQ (reference sequence). This CDR3 contains 13 residues. V lost 6 bases and J lost 4; bases outside the gene matches: 3. Together with reference TRBV7-9 and TRBJ1-2, the CDR3 gives the full variable domain: DTGVSQNPRHKITKRGQNVTFRCDPISEHNRLYWYRQTLGQGPEFLTYFQNEAQLEKSRLLSDRFSAERPKGSFSTLEIQRTEQGDSAMYLCASRGQGGYGYTFGSGTRLTVV.

With respect to this clone: At one end the junction does not follow the germline gene, possibly because of a read error. The chain couples TRBV11-2 to TRBJ2-1, with 7 positions matching TRBD1. The CDR3 is 14 amino acids. Looked up from germline, CDR1 is SGHAT and CDR2 is FQNNGV. CDR3 amino acids: CVSSLGTAYNEQFF. CDR3 DNA: TGTGTCAGCAGCTTGGGGACAGCCTACAATGAGCAGTTCTTC.

This clone was counted a single time. J is TRBJ2-6 and V is TRBV2; tentative D call: TRBD1 (5 bases). Trimming took 4 bases from V and 1 from J, leaving 8 bases between them. Germline V gives CDR1 SNHLY, CDR2 FYNNEI. The CDR3 contains 15 residues. CDR3 in amino acids: CASSGSGSGANVLTF. DNA of the CDR3: TGTGCCAGCAGTGGATCAGGGTCTGGGGCCAACGTCCTGACTTTC.

The chain links TRBV21-1 to TRBJ2-7. TRBV21-1 is assigned pseudogene status. The length of the CDR3 is 18 residues. As DNA, the CDR3 is TGTGCCAGCAGCAAAGGGGGTGGACACGGGGCACTCTCCTACGAGCAGTACTTC. Protein product: CASSKGGGHGALSYEQYF.

This CDR3 is CASSTSGTGVNYGYTF. The CDR3 coding sequence is TGTGCCAGCAGTACCTCCGGGACAGGGGTGAACTATGGCTACACCTTC. The chain links TRBV6-6 to TRBJ1-2; 10 bases align to TRBD1. J was trimmed by 2 bases and V by 5 bases; bases with no gene match: 8. In germline, CDR1 is MNHNY, CDR2 SVGAGI (reference sequence). The CDR3 has 16 residues.

This clone was detected a few times. This sequence joins TRBV7-3 and TRBJ1-1; a possible D gene is TRBD1 (5 bases). Trimming stripped 5 bases from V and 6 bases from J, with 16 bases between. The CDR3 runs 14 residues. The V gene's germline CDR1 is SGHTA and CDR2 FQGTGA. The CDR3 region has the DNA TGTGCCAGCAGCCCCAGCGGGGGATTATCTGAAGCTTTCTTT. Its translation is CASSPSGGLSEAFF. Based on the CDR3 plus reference TRBV7-3 and TRBJ1-1, the full variable domain is GAGVSQTPSNKVTEKGKYVELRCDPISGHTALYWYRQSLGQGPEFLIYFQGTGAADDSGLPNDRFFAVRPEGSVSTLKIQRTERGDSAVYLCASSPSGGLSEAFFGQGTRLTVV.

The CDR3: CASSLTGLAGSTDTQYF. The CDR3, as DNA: TGTGCCAGCAGCTTAACGGGACTAGCGGGCTCCACAGATACGCAGTATTTT. The gene calls are TRBV7-3 and TRBJ2-3, with TRBD2 identical over 12 bases. CDR1 and CDR2 (germline): SGHTA, FQGTGA. This CDR3 contains 17 residues. With 0 bases clipped from V and 2 bases from J, the junction kept 3 bases outside the gene matches.